This T cell receptor beta chain was captured by sequencing in a study of blood T cell repertoires in COVID-19 (TCRdb year 2020). Regarding the complete study: Samples from collaborators originated in the United States, Italy and Spain and spanned both the acute and convalescent phases of COVID-19. The material from the prospective study consisted of cDNA or gDNA derived from T cells, B-cell-depleted T cells, or PBMCs. The dataset comprised deeply sampled blood TCRbeta repertoires from subjects exposed to, actively infected with, or recovered from COVID-19. The repertoires were released in a freely available public database meant as a resource for research on the immune response to SARS-CoV-2. The samples were drawn from two sources: the first 160 participants of the ongoing ImmuneRACE study, and 1,200 or so subjects contributed by 6 global collaborators. Sample metadata almost always included a de-identified subject ID, COVID-19 status, age in years and sex. HLA class I and class II types, where available, came from metadata supplied by the sample provider rather than from assay-based typing. Overall study results and their limits: How much clinical and demographic metadata was included differed by source and by participant, and the metadata was provided uncurated.

The germline V gene provides CDR1 SGHNT and CDR2 YENEEA. Trimming costs V 4 bases and J 4 bases, and their ends lie 14 bases apart. The CDR3 starts with the cysteine, ends with the phenylalanine, and has 15 residues. Only the CDR3 DNA is retained, 45 bases long and in frame from the first base. With regard to this clone: Its binding antigen is unknown. Base qualities are not at hand, and no much larger clone is one base apart.

TCRbeta CDR3 regions were amplified from genomic DNA by means of the immunoSEQ Assay, a bias-controlled multiplex PCR. The paper's data handling went like this. The number of nucleated cells in each sample was estimated by amplification of reference gene primers within the assay. To quantify the absolute abundance of each unique TCRbeta CDR3 rearrangement, sequence reads were collapsed and filtered. Productive Simpson clonality was computed per sample as the square root of Simpson's diversity index over productive rearrangements. TCRdb provides this immuneACCESS table in a form limited to in-frame rearrangements. Some clones are lacking; in checked studies, under half of them reflect an unresolved V gene, and why the rest are absent is not known. The V and J calls and the clone size are those of that table, but D and trimming were determined from the DNA. The sample records 25,000 to 30,000 clones, more than 75% of which are singletons. About 13% of the sample belongs to the ten largest clones.

Collaborating institutions collected whole blood in K2EDTA tubes following their own protocols. For TCRbeta analysis, collaborator samples were shipped as frozen whole blood, as isolated PBMCs, or as DNA extracted from either sample type. The sequence links TRBV11-3 to TRBJ2-1; the D gene is perhaps TRBD1, on 6 matching bases. The sequenced sample was peripheral blood. The clonotype was recovered from a human donor in a cohort sampled during active COVID-19. The donor label of this sample is uncertain. The CDR3 region has the sequence CASSSEGEGYNEQFF. The nucleotides are TGTGCCAGCAGCTCCGAGGGGGAAGGATACAATGAGCAGTTCTTC. The entire variable domain, with the stretches around the CDR3 drawn from the reference TRBV11-3 and TRBJ2-1 proteins, is EAGVVQSPRYKIIEKKQPVAFWCNPISGHNTLYWYLQNLGQGPELLIRYENEEAVDDSQLPKDRFSAERLKGVDSTLKIQPAELGDSAVYLCASSSEGEGYNEQFFGPGTRLTVL.